This T cell receptor (beta chain) was obtained from a study of blood T cell repertoires in COVID-19. The method was immunoSEQ multiplex PCR; TCRdb's version includes in-frame clones alone and lacks a portion of them. Of some 230,000 clones detected, approximately 78% appear once; the ten largest clones hold less than 9.5%. The receptor was isolated from an elderly woman with COVID-19, enrolled during active disease. Sequenced sample: peripheral blood.

The CDR3 DNA is TGTGCCTGGAGTTCCACTAGCGGGGCCTACAATGAGCAGTTCTTC. Protein sequence: CAWSSTSGAYNEQFF. The V and J genes are TRBV30 and TRBJ2-1, with 10 bases identical to TRBD2. Trimming took 2 bases from V and 2 from J; bases not matched to a gene: 3. Germline CDR1 and CDR2: GTSNPN and SVGIG (reference sequence). This CDR3 contains 15 residues.